This T cell receptor (beta chain) was obtained from a study of shared clonotypes between healthy human individuals. Whole-study findings and limits: All-four-donor shared clonotypes had higher generation probabilities than non-shared clonotypes did.

Those who donated were healthy HIV-negative adults, with no recent acute infections or vaccinations reported. This CDR3 region has 14 residues. Per the germline V gene, CDR1 is SQVTM and CDR2 is ANQGSEA. Unmatched junction bases numbered 3, after V lost 7 bases and J lost 0 bases. Comments on this clone: Its cognate antigen is unknown.

The repertoire was sequenced with immunoSEQ multiplex PCR; TCRdb's copy has only in-frame clones and lacks some. This table holds 950,000 to 1,200,000 clones, roughly 80% found once. Sequencing was done on a sample of memory CD4+ T cells from PBMCs. Subset here: CD45RA-negative fraction. This TCR was recovered from a young man in good health. Some clones in this sample may be carry-over from other donors' samples. The chain employs TRBV29-1 and TRBJ2-5; 12 nucleotides match TRBD2. The CDR3 DNA follows: TGCAGCGGGGGACTAGCGGGCGACCAAGAGACCCAGTACTTC. This translates into CSGGLAGDQETQYF. The full variable domain, its missing parts supplied by reference TRBV29-1 and TRBJ2-5, is SAVISQKPSRDICQRGTSLTIQCQVDSQVTMMFWYRQQPGQSLTLIATANQGSEATYESGFVIDKFPISRPNLTFSTLTVSNMSPEDSSIYLCSGGLAGDQETQYFGPGTRLLVL.